The 20 T cell receptor beta chains given below trace back to one sample, sequenced in a study of cytomegalovirus exposure and HLA in healthy donors. PCR involved 60 Vbeta and 13 Jbeta primers. Clones were read by immunoSEQ multiplex PCR, and TCRdb kept only the in-frame ones, dropping some. The data show roughly 96,000 clones, roughly 79% seen once. The sample taken for sequencing was PBMCs. These receptors all stem from a woman aged 70-85 years in good health and CMV-seropositive.

This chain uses TRBV6-5 with TRBJ1-2, with D hard to call. The CDR3 runs to 15 residues. CDR1 MNHEY and CDR2 SVGAGI come from the germline V gene. Trimming removed 0 bases from V and 0 bases from J, with 8 bases in between. The CDR3 DNA is TGTGCCAGCAGTTACTCGCAGGTTGCTAACTATGGCTACACCTTC. Translating gives CASSYSQVANYGYTF.

The CDR3 spells CSVVSSDTQYF. The CDR3 DNA follows: TGCAGCGTTGTTTCATCCGATACGCAGTATTTT. The genes are TRBV29-1 and TRBJ2-3; D remains ambiguous. The CDR3 spans 11 residues. The germline CDR1 and CDR2 sequences are SQVTM and ANQGSEA. V lost 4 bases and J lost 6, with 8 bases in between.

The genes are TRBV1 and TRBJ2-3; TRBD1, the table's D call, was not compared with the DNA. TRBV1 is annotated as a pseudogene. The CDR3 sequence is 14 residues long. Here the CDR3 DNA reads TGCACCAGCAGCCAAGATGGGGCGTGGGATACGCAGTATTTT. Protein sequence: CTSSQDGAWDTQYF.

The chain couples TRBV5-6 to TRBJ2-2, with 7 bases that match TRBD2. The CDR3 totals 15 residues. Germline-derived CDR1 and CDR2 are SGHDT and YYEEEE. With 4 bases clipped from V and 9 bases from J, the junction kept 12 bases outside the gene matches. The CDR3: CASSPRRESARELFF. The CDR3 bases are TGTGCCAGCAGCCCCCGGCGGGAGAGCGCCCGGGAGCTGTTTTTT.

The count of this clone is one. The chain combines TRBV7-9 with TRBJ2-1; 9 bases map to TRBD1. V lost 2 bases to trimming and J lost 7 bases; unmatched junction nucleotides: 9. The germline V gene has CDR1 SEHNR and CDR2 FQNEAQ (reference sequence). CDR3 length: 16 residues. CDR3 sequence: CASSLSWTGAENEQFF. DNA of the CDR3: TGTGCCAGCAGCTTATCTTGGACAGGGGCCGAAAATGAGCAGTTCTTC.

The chain recombines TRBV2 with TRBJ2-1; D not certain. The length of the CDR3 is 11 residues. Per germline, CDR1 SNHLY and CDR2 FYNNEI. The V gene lost 4 bases and the J gene lost 12 bases, with 10 bases spanning the gap. The CDR3: CASSGYSGQFF. CDR3 DNA: TGTGCCAGCAGTGGGTACTCTGGGCAGTTCTTC.

This chain links TRBV5-4 with TRBJ1-1; a possible D gene is TRBD1 (6 bases). Germline V CDR1 and CDR2: SGHNT, YYREEE (reference sequence). The length of the CDR3 is 16 residues. V gave up 4 bases and J gave up 4 bases, with 20 bases separating them. The CDR3 here is CASSPHLEAGATEAFF. For the CDR3, the DNA is TGTGCCAGCAGCCCACATCTGGAAGCGGGGGCCACTGAAGCTTTCTTT. Full variable domain (outside the CDR3, taken from reference TRBV5-4 and TRBJ1-1): ETGVTQSPTHLIKTRGQQVTLRCSSQSGHNTVSWYQQALGQGPQFIFQYYREEENGRGNFPPRFSGLQFPNYSSELNVNALELDDSALYLCASSPHLEAGATEAFFGQGTRLTVV.

The chain couples TRBV19 to TRBJ2-6; D is perhaps TRBD1 (6 bases). This CDR3 comprises 14 residues. Germline lookup yields CDR1 LNHDA and CDR2 SQIVND (reference sequence). V lost 8 bases, J lost 4 bases, and 12 bases lay in between. CDR3 sequence reads: CASRSGAGANVLTF. The CDR3, as DNA: TGTGCCAGTCGTTCAGGGGCCGGGGCCAACGTCCTGACTTTC. Full variable domain (outside the CDR3, taken from reference TRBV19 and TRBJ2-6): DGGITQSPKYLFRKEGQNVTLSCEQNLNHDAMYWYRQDPGQGLRLIYYSQIVNDFQKGDIAEGYSVSREKKESFPLTVTSAQKNPTAFYLCASRSGAGANVLTFGAGSRLTVL.

This clone was observed a few times. The chain is built from TRBV6-5 and TRBJ2-1; possible D gene TRBD2, 5 bases. V lost 6 bases, J lost 4 bases, and 10 bases lay in between. CDR3 size: 13 residues. Germline assignment: CDR1 MNHEY and CDR2 SVGAGI. CDR3 bases: TGTGCCAGCAGGGGGAGTGCTTACAATGAGCAGTTCTTC. Translated: CASRGSAYNEQFF.

The chain links TRBV27 to TRBJ1-4; D uncertain. Germline lookup yields CDR1 MNHEY and CDR2 SMNVEV (reference sequence). V lost 5 bases and J 4 bases, leaving 8 bases between the germline ends. This CDR3 spans 13 amino acids. Written as DNA, the CDR3 is TGTGCCAGCAGTCACGCACTTAATGAAAAACTGTTTTTT. This translates into CASSHALNEKLFF.

This clone has more than one count but fewer than ten. This chain uses TRBV18 with TRBJ1-1; D remains unclear. Germline V gene data show CDR1 as KGHSH and CDR2 as LQKENI. Trimming took off 3 bases at V and 1 base at J, with 21 bases between the two ends. The CDR3 is 18 residues long. This chain's CDR3 is CASSPYEIGVGGNTEAFF. Here the CDR3 DNA reads TGTGCCAGCTCACCCTACGAGATTGGGGTAGGAGGGAACACTGAAGCTTTCTTT.

This clone was picked up a small number of times. The rearrangement joins TRBV7-9 to TRBJ2-2; a possible D gene is TRBD1 (5 bases). Trimming took 4 bases from V and 0 from J, leaving 15 bases between them. Germline V CDR1 and CDR2: SEHNR, FQNEAQ (reference sequence). There are 17 residues in the CDR3. In nucleotides, the CDR3 is TGTGCCAGCAGCTCTCGACAGACTGATACGAACACCGGGGAGCTGTTTTTT. Translated, it gives CASSSRQTDTNTGELFF.

The J gene is TRBJ2-1, the V gene TRBV19, with 13 positions matching TRBD2. Germline assignment: CDR1 LNHDA and CDR2 SQIVND (reference sequence). V shed 6 bases, J shed 7 bases, and the junction held 12 bases outside the gene matches. The length of the CDR3 is 17 residues. The CDR3 bases are TGTGCCAGTAGATTCCCAACCGGGACTAGCGGGGCGAATGAGCAGTTCTTC. Amino acids: CASRFPTGTSGANEQFF. The variable domain in full, with the rest retrieved from reference TRBV19 and TRBJ2-1, is DGGITQSPKYLFRKEGQNVTLSCEQNLNHDAMYWYRQDPGQGLRLIYYSQIVNDFQKGDIAEGYSVSREKKESFPLTVTSAQKNPTAFYLCASRFPTGTSGANEQFFGPGTRLTVL.

The chain uses TRBV7-3 and TRBJ2-5; D unclear. This CDR3 has 14 amino acids. Germline assignment: CDR1 SGHTA and CDR2 FQGTGA. V shed 1 base and J shed 5 bases, with 11 bases lying between them. The DNA of the CDR3 is TGTGCCAGCAGCTTAAAGCACTCATGGGAGACCCAGTACTTC. It codes for CASSLKHSWETQYF.

The rearrangement joins TRBV15 to TRBJ2-7; maybe TRBD2 (5 bases). This CDR3 has 16 residues. CDR1 is LNHNV, CDR2 YYDKDF, per germline (reference sequence). V was shortened by 0 bases and J by 0 bases, with 12 bases between the two germline ends. CDR3 DNA sequence: TGTGCCACCAGCAGAGATTACGGGGTGAGCTCCTACGAGCAGTACTTC. This encodes CATSRDYGVSSYEQYF.

The chain carries TRBV27 and TRBJ1-5; D is possibly TRBD1 (5 bases). The V end was cut by 6 bases, the J end by 11 bases, with 17 bases between. CDR1 MNHEY and CDR2 SMNVEV come from the germline V gene (reference sequence). The CDR3 contains 13 residues. CDR3 loop: CASRGQPEGAQHF. The DNA of the CDR3 is TGTGCCAGCAGGGGGCAGCCGGAGGGAGCCCAGCATTTT.

The chain is built from TRBV7-8 and TRBJ1-3, with D unresolved. V was clipped by 5 bases and J by 0 bases, with 8 bases between them. The CDR3 spans 14 residues. Germline assignment: CDR1 SGHVS and CDR2 FQNEAQ. CDR3 nucleotides: TGTGCCAGCAGCATCTCTCCCTCTGGAAACACCATATATTTT. Its translation is CASSISPSGNTIYF.

The chain joins TRBV7-8 to TRBJ1-5; 10 bases line up with TRBD1. Trimming at V came to 5 bases and at J to 6 bases, leaving 7 bases not matched to a gene. The germline V gene encodes CDR1 SGHVS and CDR2 FQNEAQ. CDR3 size: 15 residues. In nucleotides, the CDR3 is TGTGCCAGCAGCCTTCCGGGACAGGGGTCTCAGCCCCAGCATTTT. Encoded protein: CASSLPGQGSQPQHF.

The V gene is TRBV5-4, the J gene TRBJ2-1; 9 bases align to TRBD1. J lost 0 bases, V lost 0 bases, and 4 bases had no gene match. The germline V gene encodes CDR1 SGHNT and CDR2 YYREEE (reference sequence). The CDR3 contains 17 residues. In DNA form, the CDR3 reads TGTGCCAGCAGCTTGGAAAGGACAGGGGCCTCCTACAATGAGCAGTTCTTC. This codes for CASSLERTGASYNEQFF.

This rearrangement joins TRBV10-1 to TRBJ2-5; TRBD2 aligns across 11 bases. The last part of the DNA fits TRBJ2-7 better; the J call may be wrong. Germline V lookup: CDR1 WNHNN, CDR2 SYGVQD (reference sequence). The CDR3 consists of 14 residues. The CDR3 protein is CASSMTSGTHEQYF. Written as DNA, the CDR3 is TGCGCCAGCAGTATGACTAGCGGGACCCACGAGCAGTACTTC.